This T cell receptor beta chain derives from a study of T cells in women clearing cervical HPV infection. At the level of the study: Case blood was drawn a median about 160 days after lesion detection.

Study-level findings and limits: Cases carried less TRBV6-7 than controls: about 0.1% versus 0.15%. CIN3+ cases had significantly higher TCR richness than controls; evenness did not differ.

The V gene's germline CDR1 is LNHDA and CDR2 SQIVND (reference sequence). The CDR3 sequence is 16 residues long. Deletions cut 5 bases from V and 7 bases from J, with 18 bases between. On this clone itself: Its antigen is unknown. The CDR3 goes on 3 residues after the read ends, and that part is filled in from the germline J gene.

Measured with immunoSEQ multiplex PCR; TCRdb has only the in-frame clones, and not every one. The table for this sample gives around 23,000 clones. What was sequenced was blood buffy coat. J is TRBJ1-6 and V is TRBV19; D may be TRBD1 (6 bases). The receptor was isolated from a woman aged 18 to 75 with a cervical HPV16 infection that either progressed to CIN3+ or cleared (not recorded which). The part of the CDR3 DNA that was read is TGTGCCAGTAGTGTACAAACAGGGCAATGGAATTCACCC. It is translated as CASSVQTGQWNSP. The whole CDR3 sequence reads CASSVQTGQWNSPLHF.